Listed here is a single T cell receptor (beta chain). This sample is drawn from a study of blood T cell repertoires in COVID-19. Germline V lookup: CDR1 LNHDA, CDR2 SQIVND (reference sequence). V lost 8 bases, J lost 2 bases, and 9 bases lay in between. There are 12 residues in the CDR3. Per the original data handling: Scientists estimated how many nucleated cells there were by amplifying reference gene primers. This table comes from immunoSEQ multiplex PCR, and its TCRdb copy is limited to in-frame clones, with some not included. That table supplies the V and J calls and clone size; D and trimming were determined from the DNA. The table shows about 300,000 clones, with around nine tenths occurring only once.

This rearrangement joins TRBV19 to TRBJ1-1, with D possibly being TRBD1 (6 bases). The receptor's source is a woman in her fifties or sixties who had been exposed to COVID-19. The material sequenced was PBMCs or T cells enriched from blood (not recorded which). The CDR3 sequence: CASQQGNTEAFF. In DNA, the CDR3 is TGTGCCAGTCAACAGGGAAACACTGAAGCTTTCTTT.